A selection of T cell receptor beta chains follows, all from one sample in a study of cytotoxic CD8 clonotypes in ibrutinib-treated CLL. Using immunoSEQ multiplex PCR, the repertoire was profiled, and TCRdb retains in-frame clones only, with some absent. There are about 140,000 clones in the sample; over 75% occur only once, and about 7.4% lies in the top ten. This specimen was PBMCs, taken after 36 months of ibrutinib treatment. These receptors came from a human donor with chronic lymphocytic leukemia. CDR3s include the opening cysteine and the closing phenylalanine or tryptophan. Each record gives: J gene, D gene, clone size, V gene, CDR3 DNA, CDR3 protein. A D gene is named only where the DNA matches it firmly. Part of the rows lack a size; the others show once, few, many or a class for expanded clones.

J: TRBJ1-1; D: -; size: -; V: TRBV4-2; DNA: TGTGCCAGCAGCTTCGAGGTTGGAGGGGCGAACACTGAAGCTTTCTTT; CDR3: CASSFEVGGANTEAFF
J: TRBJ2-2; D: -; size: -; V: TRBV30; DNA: TGTGCCTGGATGGCAGCCTACACCGGGGAGCTGTTTTTT; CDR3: CAWMAAYTGELFF
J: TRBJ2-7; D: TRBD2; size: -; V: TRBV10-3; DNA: TGTGCCATCAGTGCACAGCGGGAGGGCCTTTACGAGCAGTACTTC; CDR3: CAISAQREGLYEQYF
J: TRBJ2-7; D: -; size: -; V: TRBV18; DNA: TGTGCCAGCTCACCATTGAGTCGCGAGCAGTACTTC; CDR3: CASSPLSREQYF
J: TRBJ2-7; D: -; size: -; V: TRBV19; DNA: TGTGCCAGTAGTCCCTACGGCAGGGCCGAGCAGTACTTC; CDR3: CASSPYGRAEQYF
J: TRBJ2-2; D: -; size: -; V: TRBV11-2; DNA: TGTGCCAGCAGCCCGAGACGGCTCAGAACGAACACCGGGGAGCTGTTTTTT; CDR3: CASSPRRLRTNTGELFF
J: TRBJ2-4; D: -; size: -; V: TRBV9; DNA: TGTGCCAGCAGCGTAGACATTAGGGCACAAAACATTCAGTACTTC; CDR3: CASSVDIRAQNIQYF
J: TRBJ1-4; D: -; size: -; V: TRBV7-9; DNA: TGTGCCAGCAGCTTTTACAGGGCAACTAATGAAAAACTGTTTTTT; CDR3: CASSFYRATNEKLFF
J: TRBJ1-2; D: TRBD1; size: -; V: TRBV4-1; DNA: TGCGCCAGCAGCCAAACGGGACAGGGCTATGGCTACACCTTC; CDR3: CASSQTGQGYGYTF
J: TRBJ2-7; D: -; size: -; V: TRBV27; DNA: TGTGCCAGCAGTTTATCCCCATCTGGGGACGGGTTTCCCTACGAGCAGTACTTC; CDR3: CASSLSPSGDGFPYEQYF
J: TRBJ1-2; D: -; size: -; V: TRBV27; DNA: TGTGCCAGCAGTCCCTTGGACAGCTATGGCTACACCTTC; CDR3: CASSPLDSYGYTF
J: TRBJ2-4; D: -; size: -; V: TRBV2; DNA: TGTGCCAGCAGTCCTCGTACGCAGGAGGCGGGAAACATTCAGTACTTC; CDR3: CASSPRTQEAGNIQYF
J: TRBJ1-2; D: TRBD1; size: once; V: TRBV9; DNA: TGTGCCAGCAGCGTAGGGACAGGAGTCTATGGCTACACCTTC; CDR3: CASSVGTGVYGYTF
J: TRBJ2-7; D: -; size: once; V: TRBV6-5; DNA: TGTGCCAGCAGTGATTGGACTTGGGACTACGAGCAGTACTTC; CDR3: CASSDWTWDYEQYF
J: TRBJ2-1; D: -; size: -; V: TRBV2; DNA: TGTGCCAGCAGTGGGGTCTCCAACAATAAGGTCACGAAGCAGTTCTTC; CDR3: CASSGVSNNKVTKQFF
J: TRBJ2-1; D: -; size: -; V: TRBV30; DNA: TGTGCCTGGAGTGTGGAGGGGGCGGGGTCGCCCAATGAGCAGTTCTTC; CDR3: CAWSVEGAGSPNEQFF
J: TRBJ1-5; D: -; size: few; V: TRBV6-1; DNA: TGTGCCAGCAGAGTTGGTAGAAGCAATCAGCCCCAGCATTTT; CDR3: CASRVGRSNQPQHF
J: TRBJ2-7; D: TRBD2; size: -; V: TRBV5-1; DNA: TGCGCCAGCAGCTTGAACAGCGGGGGTTACGAGCAGTACTTC; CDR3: CASSLNSGGYEQYF
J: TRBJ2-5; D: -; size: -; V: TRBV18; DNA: TGTGCCAGCTCACCAAGTACAGCCGCGTACCAAGAGACCCAGTACTTC; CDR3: CASSPSTAAYQETQYF
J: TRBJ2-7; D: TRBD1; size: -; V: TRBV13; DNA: TGTGCCAGCAGCTTAGAGGACAGGGGGTACGAGCAGTACTTC; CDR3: CASSLEDRGYEQYF
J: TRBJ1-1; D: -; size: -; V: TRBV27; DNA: TGTGCCAGCAGTTTATCTTCGGGGATTAACACTGAAGCTTTCTTT; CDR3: CASSLSSGINTEAFF
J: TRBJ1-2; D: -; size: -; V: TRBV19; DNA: TGTGCCAGTAGTGAACAGCGCTATGGCTACACCTTC; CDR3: CASSEQRYGYTF
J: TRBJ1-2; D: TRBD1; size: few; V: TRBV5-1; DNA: TGCGCCAGCAGCGTTTCCACAGGGGGCGCATATGGCTACACCTTC; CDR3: CASSVSTGGAYGYTF
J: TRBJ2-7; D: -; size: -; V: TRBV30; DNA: TGTGCCTGGAGTGTGCGTTACGAGCAGTACTTC; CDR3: CAWSVRYEQYF
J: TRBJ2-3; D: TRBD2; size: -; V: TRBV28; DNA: TGTGCCAGCAGTTTATGGCGGGGGGGCTTAGATACGCAGTATTTT; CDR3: CASSLWRGGLDTQYF
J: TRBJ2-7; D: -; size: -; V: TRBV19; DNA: TGTGCCAGTAGTATGATAGTTGGCTACGAGCAGTACTTC; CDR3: CASSMIVGYEQYF
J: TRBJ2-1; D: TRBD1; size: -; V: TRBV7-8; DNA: TGTGCCAGCAGCGCTCAACAGGGGGCCCCCTACAATGAGCAGTTCTTC; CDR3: CASSAQQGAPYNEQFF
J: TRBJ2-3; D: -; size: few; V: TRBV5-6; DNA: TGTGCCAGCAGCTTGGGGGCACGGATTCTCACAGATACGCAGTATTTT; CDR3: CASSLGARILTDTQYF
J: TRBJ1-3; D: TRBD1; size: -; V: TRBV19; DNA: TGTGCCAGTAGTATTGCGGGACAGCTCTCTGGAAACACCATATATTTT; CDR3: CASSIAGQLSGNTIYF
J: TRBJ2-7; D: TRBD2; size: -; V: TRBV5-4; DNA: TGTGCCAGCAGCTCCTGGACTAGCGGGGATCCCTACGAGCAGTACTTC; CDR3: CASSSWTSGDPYEQYF
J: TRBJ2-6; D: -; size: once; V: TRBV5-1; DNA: TGCGCCAGCAGCTTCCCCTCTGGGGCCAACGTCCTGACTTTC; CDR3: CASSFPSGANVLTF
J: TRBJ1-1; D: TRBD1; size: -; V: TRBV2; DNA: TGTGCCAGCAGCCGGGGACAGGGAAGGGAGGACACTGAAGCTTTCTTT; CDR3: CASSRGQGREDTEAFF
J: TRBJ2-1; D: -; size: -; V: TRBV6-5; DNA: TGTGCCAGCATTTCTTTTGGGGAGCAGTTCTTC; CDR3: CASISFGEQFF
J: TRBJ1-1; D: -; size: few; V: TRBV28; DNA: TGTGCCAGCAGTTTTGGATGGTACACTGAAGCTTTCTTT; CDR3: CASSFGWYTEAFF
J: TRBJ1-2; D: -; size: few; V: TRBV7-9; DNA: TGTGCCAGCAGCCATGACTTCGGAGGCTACACCTTC; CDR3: CASSHDFGGYTF
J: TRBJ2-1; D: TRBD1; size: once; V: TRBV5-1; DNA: TGCGCCAGCAGCTTGGGCAGGGGGCCCTTCGAGCAGTTCTTC; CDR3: CASSLGRGPFEQFF
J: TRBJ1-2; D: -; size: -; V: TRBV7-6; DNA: TGTGCCAGCAGCTTAGGCGCTCGGGATGGCTACACCTTC; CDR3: CASSLGARDGYTF
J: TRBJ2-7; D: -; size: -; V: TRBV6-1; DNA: TGTGCCAGCAGTGAAACCAGGGCTCACTACGAGCAGTACTTC; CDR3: CASSETRAHYEQYF
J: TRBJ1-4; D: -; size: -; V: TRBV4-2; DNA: TGTGCCAGCAGCCCGAGAGGGGCCCATAATGAAAAACTGTTTTTT; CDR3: CASSPRGAHNEKLFF
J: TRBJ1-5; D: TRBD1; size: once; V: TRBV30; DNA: TGTGCCATCGGACAGGGGGGGAATCAGCCCCAGCATTTT; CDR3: CAIGQGGNQPQHF
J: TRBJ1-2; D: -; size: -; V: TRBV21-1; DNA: TGTGCCAGCAGCAAAATCCTATCATGGCCCTATGGCTACACCTTC; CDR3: CASSKILSWPYGYTF
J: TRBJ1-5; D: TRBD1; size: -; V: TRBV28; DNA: TGTGCCAGCGGCTTTCTCCCAGGACAGGACAATCAGCCCCAGCATTTT; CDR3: CASGFLPGQDNQPQHF
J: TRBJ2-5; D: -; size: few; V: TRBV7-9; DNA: TGTGCCAGCAGCCGGCAAGAGACCCAGTACTTC; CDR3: CASSRQETQYF
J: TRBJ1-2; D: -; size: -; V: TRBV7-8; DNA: TGTGCCAGCAGCTTAACCCGGTCTGGCTACACCTTC; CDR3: CASSLTRSGYTF
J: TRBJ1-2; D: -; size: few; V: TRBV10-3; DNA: TGTGCCATCAGTGAGTCACCAGGGGACTATGGCTACACCTTC; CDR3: CAISESPGDYGYTF
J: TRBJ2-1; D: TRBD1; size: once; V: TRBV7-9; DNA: TGTGCCAGCAGCTATGGACAGGGCTCCTACAATGAGCAGTTCTTC; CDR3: CASSYGQGSYNEQFF
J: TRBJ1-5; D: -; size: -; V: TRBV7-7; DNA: TGTGCCAGCAGCTATGGACCCTGGGGCAATCAGCCCCAGCATTTT; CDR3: CASSYGPWGNQPQHF
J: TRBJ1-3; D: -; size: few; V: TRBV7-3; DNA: TGTGCCAGCAGCTTAAATCGGGGAAACACCATATATTTT; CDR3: CASSLNRGNTIYF
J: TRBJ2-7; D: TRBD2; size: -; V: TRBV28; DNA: TGTGCCAGCAGTGTGGCTAGCGGTGACTCCTACGAGCAGTACTTC; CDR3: CASSVASGDSYEQYF
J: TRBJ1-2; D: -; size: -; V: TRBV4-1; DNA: TGCGCCAGCAGCCAAGATCAAACCTCGAGAGGGGAAGACGGCTACACCTTC; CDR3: CASSQDQTSRGEDGYTF
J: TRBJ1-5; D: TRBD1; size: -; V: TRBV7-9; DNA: TGTGCCAGCAGCCCACATAACGACAGGGACCAGCCCCAGCATTTT; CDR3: CASSPHNDRDQPQHF
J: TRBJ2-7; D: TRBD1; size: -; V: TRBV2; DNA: TGTGCCAGCAGTGAAGAAGGGGCCGGGACAGCCCCTACGGCCTTC; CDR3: CASSEEGAGTAPTAF
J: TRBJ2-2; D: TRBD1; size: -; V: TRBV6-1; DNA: TGTGCCAGCAGTGAAGCCAAGACAGGGACCGGGGAGCTGTTTTTT; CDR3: CASSEAKTGTGELFF
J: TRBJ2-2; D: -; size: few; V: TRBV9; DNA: TGTGCCAGCAATTCGCCTGGGGAGCTGTTTTTT; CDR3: CASNSPGELFF
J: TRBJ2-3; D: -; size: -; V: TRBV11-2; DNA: TGTGCCAGCAGCTTAGATCCCCGGACTTCTCGCACAGATACGCAGTATTTT; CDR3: CASSLDPRTSRTDTQYF
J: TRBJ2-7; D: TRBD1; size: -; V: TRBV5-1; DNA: TGCGCCAGCAGCCCTTTGGGACAGGGTCCCTACGAGCAGTACTTC; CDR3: CASSPLGQGPYEQYF
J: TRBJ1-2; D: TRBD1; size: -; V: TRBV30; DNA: TGTGCCTGGAGAGATAAGACACAGGGGGCGTTGGGCTACACCTTC; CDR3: CAWRDKTQGALGYTF